This T cell receptor (beta chain) derives from a study of response to subunit inactivated influenza vaccine. Overall study results and limits: Few additional T cells are recruited per seasonal influenza vaccination, authors suggested.

With respect to this clonotype: Its antigen is as yet unknown.

TCRdb reanalysed the RT-PCR reads using MiXCR and keeps one entry per CDR3 protein. Here the sample spans about 610,000 distinct CDR3 sequences, 14% being singletons. Losses at the gene ends were 4 bases for V and 8 bases for J; bases not matched to a gene: 5. Germline CDR1 DFQATT, CDR2 SNEGSKA (reference sequence). This CDR3 is 14 amino acids long. The chain couples TRBV20-1 to TRBJ2-3; 14 bases are shared with TRBD2. The starting material was PBMCs from blood, obtained 11 to 12 days after vaccination. This TCR was recovered from a man aged 50 or older who received an inactivated influenza vaccine. DNA for the CDR3: TGCAGTGCTATGACTAGCGGGGGGGCCGGTACGCAGTATTTT. Translating gives CSAMTSGGAGTQYF.